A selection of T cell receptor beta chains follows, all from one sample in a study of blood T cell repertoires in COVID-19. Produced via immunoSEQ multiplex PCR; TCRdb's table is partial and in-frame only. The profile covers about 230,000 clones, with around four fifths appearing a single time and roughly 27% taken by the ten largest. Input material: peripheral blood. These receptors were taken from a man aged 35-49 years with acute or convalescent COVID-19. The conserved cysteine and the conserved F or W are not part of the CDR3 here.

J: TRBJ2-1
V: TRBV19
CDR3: ASSSHRGLAAYNEQF

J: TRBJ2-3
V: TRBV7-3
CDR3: ASSLTGLAREGDTQY

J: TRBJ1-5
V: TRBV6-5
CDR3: ASSTGGRGQPQH

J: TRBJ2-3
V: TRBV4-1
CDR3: ASSRGLAGSGTDTQY

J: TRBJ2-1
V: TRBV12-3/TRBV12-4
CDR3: ASSRGWNEQF

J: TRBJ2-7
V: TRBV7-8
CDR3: ASSLDDRDGQY

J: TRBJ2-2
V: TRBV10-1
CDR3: ASSEGQGYPGELF

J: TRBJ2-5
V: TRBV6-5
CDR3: ASSSGHETQY

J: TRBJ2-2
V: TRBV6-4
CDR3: ASSDVRAGELF

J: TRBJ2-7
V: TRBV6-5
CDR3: ASRAGVSEQY

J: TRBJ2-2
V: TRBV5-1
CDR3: ASSLLMGQGWTGELF

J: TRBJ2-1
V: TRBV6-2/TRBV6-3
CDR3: ASSYSWLAGGPKDNEQF

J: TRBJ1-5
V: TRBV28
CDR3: ASSLSISGQGLNQPQH

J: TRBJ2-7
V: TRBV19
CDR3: ASSSPDQLYEQY

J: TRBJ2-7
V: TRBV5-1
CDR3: ASSLSTSGTYEQY

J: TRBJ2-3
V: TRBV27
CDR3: ASTPHGLPGTDTQY

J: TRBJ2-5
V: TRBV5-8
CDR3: ASSLRRETQY

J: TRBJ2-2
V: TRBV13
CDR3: ASSWRTSGRPRGTGELF

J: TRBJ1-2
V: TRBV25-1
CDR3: ASSRQGSYGYT

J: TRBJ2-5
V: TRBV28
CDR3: ASNLLAETQETQY

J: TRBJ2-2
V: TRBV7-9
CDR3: ASSHPGTSGRISGELF

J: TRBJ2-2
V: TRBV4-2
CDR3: ASSSATSGELF

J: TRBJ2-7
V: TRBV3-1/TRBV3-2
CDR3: ASSHKNRVYEQY

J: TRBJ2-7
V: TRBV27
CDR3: ASSSRLTGRYEQY

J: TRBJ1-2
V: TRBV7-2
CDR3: ASSLQQVNYGYT